Following are 17 T cell receptor beta chains from one sample sequenced in a study of T cell responses to AZD1222 COVID-19 vaccine. Generated by immunoSEQ multiplex PCR, the TCRdb table keeps only in-frame clones and is missing some. Of 94,000 or so clones in the sample, around 89% were seen once. Sequenced here: peripheral blood, sampled on day 0 of AZD1222 vaccination. Receptors originate from an adult in good health.

The gene calls are TRBV4-2 and TRBJ2-3, with D possibly being TRBD2 (6 bases). Germline-derived CDR1 and CDR2 are LGHNA and YNFKEQ. CDR3 length: 15 residues. Trimming shortened V by 0 bases and J by 6 bases, and 13 bases separated the two germline ends. The CDR3 DNA sequence: TGTGCCAGCAGCCAAGACGGCGGGGATTGGGATACGCAGTATTTT. Its translation is CASSQDGGDWDTQYF.

The rearrangement links TRBV4-3 to TRBJ1-2; 7 nucleotides agree with TRBD1. V lost 1 base, J lost 7 bases, and 3 bases stayed unmatched. In germline, CDR1 is LGHNA, CDR2 YSLEER. The CDR3 is 13 amino acids. Written as DNA, the CDR3 is TGCGCCAGCAGCCAAGGACAGGGACTTGGCTACACCTTC. This sequence encodes CASSQGQGLGYTF.

The V call is TRBV28, the J call TRBJ1-1; no clear D. Deletions cut 6 bases from V and 1 base from J, with 9 bases between. The CDR3 length is 13 residues. In germline, CDR1 is MDHEN, CDR2 SYDVKM. DNA of the CDR3: TGTGCCAGCAGGGACCTTAAGAACACTGAAGCTTTCTTT. Translating gives CASRDLKNTEAFF.

The V gene is TRBV6-5, the J gene TRBJ2-7; 8 bases line up with TRBD2. Germline trimming cut 0 bases from V and 0 bases from J; bases unmatched to any gene: 4. This CDR3 is 16 amino acids long. Germline lookup yields CDR1 MNHEY and CDR2 SVGAGI. CDR3 sequence (DNA): TGTGCCAGCAGTTACTCGAACGGGAGGGACTCCTACGAGCAGTACTTC. It yields the protein CASSYSNGRDSYEQYF.

In DNA, the CDR3 is TGTGCCAGCACCCAGGGGGCTGACTATGGCTACACCTTC. This translates into CASTQGADYGYTF. This sequence joins TRBV2 and TRBJ1-2, with TRBD1 identical over 8 bases. The CDR3 is 13 residues long. Germline V gene sequence: CDR1 SNHLY, CDR2 FYNNEI. The V segment lost 7 bases and the J segment 3 bases; nucleotides outside the gene matches: 4.

The rearrangement links TRBV30 to TRBJ1-4; D is uncertain. From germline, CDR1 is GTSNPN and CDR2 SVGIG (reference sequence). Trimming removed 3 bases from V and 0 bases from J, with 11 bases in between. CDR3 length: 15 residues. CDR3 region: CAWSDVGATNEKLFF. The CDR3 DNA reads TGTGCCTGGAGCGATGTGGGAGCAACTAATGAAAAACTGTTTTTT.

The chain is built from TRBV7-2 and TRBJ2-5; perhaps TRBD2 as D (6 bases). Trimming removed 3 bases from V and 6 bases from J, with 8 bases in between. This CDR3 contains 12 residues. Germline V gives CDR1 SGHTA, CDR2 FQGNSA. In nucleotides, the CDR3 is TGTGCCAGCAGCTTTGGGGGGAAGACCCAGTACTTC. It yields the protein CASSFGGKTQYF. The variable domain in full, with the rest retrieved from reference TRBV7-2 and TRBJ2-5, is GAGVSQSPSNKVTEKGKDVELRCDPISGHTALYWYRQSLGQGLEFLIYFQGNSAPDKSGLPSDRFSAERTGGSVSTLTIQRTQQEDSAVYLCASSFGGKTQYFGPGTRLLVL.

J is TRBJ2-4 and V is TRBV5-1; D is perhaps TRBD2 (5 bases). Trimming left V 0 bases short and J 1 base short, with 11 bases between. CDR1 and CDR2 (germline): SGHRS, YFSETQ. This CDR3 has 16 amino acids. The CDR3 region has the DNA TGCGCCAGCAGCTTGGGCGGAGGTTGGGCCAAAAACATTCAGTACTTC. Translation: CASSLGGGWAKNIQYF. Variable domain in full (rest from reference TRBV5-1 and TRBJ2-4): KAGVTQTPRYLIKTRGQQVTLSCSPISGHRSVSWYQQTPGQGLQFLFEYFSETQRNKGNFPGRFSGRQFSNSRSEMNVSTLELGDSALYLCASSLGGGWAKNIQYFGAGTRLSVL.

This rearrangement joins TRBV2 to TRBJ2-1, with D uncertain. This CDR3 has 16 residues. Germline CDR1 and CDR2: SNHLY and FYNNEI. V was shortened by 1 base and J by 5 bases, with 15 bases between the two germline ends. Written as DNA, the CDR3 is TGTGCCAGCAGTGAAGGGACCTTCCTGCTTGACAATGAGCAGTTCTTC. Translated, it gives CASSEGTFLLDNEQFF.

This chain connects TRBV7-2 to TRBJ1-2; 9 nucleotides match TRBD1. The junction had 9 bases not matched to a gene; V was cut back by 6 bases and J by 10 bases. Germline CDR1 and CDR2: SGHTA and FQGNSA. This CDR3 comprises 13 residues. CDR3 DNA: TGTGCCAGCAGTTACGTGGGACAGGGACCCTACACCTTC. Residues: CASSYVGQGPYTF.

The chain links TRBV5-6 to TRBJ1-2, with 11 bases lining up with TRBD1. CDR1 is SGHDT, CDR2 YYEEEE, per germline. The CDR3 consists of 17 residues. The V and J ends lost 4 bases and 2 bases, in that order; junction bases with no gene match: 10. CDR3 protein: CASSPTGQGGTNYGYTF. CDR3 sequence (DNA): TGTGCCAGCAGCCCCACGGGACAGGGGGGGACAAACTATGGCTACACCTTC.

The V and J genes are TRBV30 and TRBJ1-2; D unresolved. V lost 0 bases and J 7 bases, leaving 12 bases between the germline ends. Germline CDR1 reads GTSNPN; CDR2 reads SVGIG (reference sequence). CDR3 length equals 13 residues. CDR3 amino acids: CAWSVLAGIGYTF. DNA of the CDR3: TGTGCCTGGAGTGTACTTGCTGGCATTGGCTACACCTTC. Drawing the rest from reference TRBV30 and TRBJ1-2, the complete variable domain is SQTIHQWPATLVQPVGSPLSLECTVEGTSNPNLYWYRQAAGRGLQLLFYSVGIGQISSEVPQNLSASRPQDRQFILSSKKLLLSDSGFYLCAWSVLAGIGYTFGSGTRLTVV.

The V gene is TRBV30, the J gene TRBJ1-1; unclear D gene. Germline CDR1 and CDR2: GTSNPN and SVGIG (reference sequence). Trimming took off 4 bases at V and 3 bases at J, with 12 bases between the two ends. This CDR3 contains 13 residues. As DNA, the CDR3 is TGTGCCTGGATAGACGGGGTGTACACTGAAGCTTTCTTT. This gives the protein CAWIDGVYTEAFF.

The chain is built from TRBV6-5 and TRBJ1-1, with TRBD1 matching over 7 bases. The ends lost 0 bases at V and 11 bases at J; junction bases unmatched: 6. Germline loops: CDR1 MNHEY, CDR2 SVGAGI. The CDR3 has 13 residues. Here the CDR3 DNA reads TGTGCCAGCAGTTACTCAGGGGACAGCTGGGCTTTCTTT. Protein product: CASSYSGDSWAFF.

This clone showed up just once. The rearrangement joins TRBV6-1 to TRBJ1-3; D is ambiguous. V lost 3 bases to trimming and J lost 7 bases, with 16 bases between them. Looked up from germline, CDR1 is MNHNS and CDR2 is SASEGT. The CDR3 has 15 residues. The CDR3 DNA is TGTGCCAGCAGTGATTTGGGTTACCCCGGGAACACCATATATTTT. Amino acids: CASSDLGYPGNTIYF.

The chain uses TRBV6-2 or TRBV6-3 and TRBJ1-2; D might be TRBD1 (5 bases). V lost 6 bases and J 5 bases, leaving 10 bases between the germline ends. The germline CDR1 and CDR2 sequences are MNHEY and SVGEGT. The CDR3 has 12 residues. Here the CDR3 reads CASSPGRYGYTF. DNA of the CDR3: TGTGCCAGCAGCCCGGGACGGTATGGCTACACCTTC.

The V gene is TRBV7-9, the J gene TRBJ2-3, with 7 bases identical to TRBD1. The CDR3 length is 14 residues. CDR1 and CDR2 from the germline V gene are SEHNR and FQNEAQ (reference sequence). Unmatched junction bases numbered 3, after V lost 5 bases and J lost 1 base. DNA of the CDR3: TGTGCCAGCAGCCCCGGGACAGGCACAGATACGCAGTATTTT. It yields the protein CASSPGTGTDTQYF.